This is a list of T cell receptor beta chains from one sample in a study of PD-1 blockade in classical Hodgkin lymphoma. The assay was immunoSEQ multiplex PCR, and TCRdb's table has in-frame clones only and misses some. The repertoire holds about 41,000 clones, 76% seen once, with 20% to 25% in the top ten. This material consisted of peripheral blood mononuclear cells (PBMCs), taken at baseline. These receptors all come from a human donor with classical Hodgkin lymphoma. The CDR3 runs from the conserved cysteine through the conserved F or W. The D gene is left open where the match is weak. Some rows mark clone size as missing; the rest say once, few, many or name a class of expanded clone.

J	D	size	V	DNA	CDR3
TRBJ2-7	NA	NA	TRBV27	TGTGCCAGCAGTTACGACTCTAATTTCTACGAGCAGTACTTC	CASSYDSNFYEQYF
TRBJ1-2	NA	few	TRBV5-4	TGTGCCAGCAGCTTGGGCTTCGGGGGGTACTATGGCTACACCTTC	CASSLGFGGYYGYTF
TRBJ2-5	NA	NA	TRBV7-3	TGTGCCAGCAGCCCTATGGGGCAAGAGACCCAGTACTTC	CASSPMGQETQYF
TRBJ2-5	NA	NA	TRBV7-9	TGTGCCAGCAGCTTATACGGGGGCGAAAGGGAGACCCAGTACTTC	CASSLYGGERETQYF
TRBJ2-5	NA	NA	TRBV18	TGTGCCAGCTCACCCCCCCAGGTGAAGACCCAGTACTTC	CASSPPQVKTQYF
TRBJ2-3	TRBD1	NA	TRBV19	TGTGCCAGTAGTCCGGACAGGGCGAGCACAGATACGCAGTATTTT	CASSPDRASTDTQYF
TRBJ2-1	TRBD2	NA	TRBV25-1	TGTGCCAGCAGTGGGCCCCGTAGCGGGAGTCTTACCTACAATGAGCAGTTCTTC	CASSGPRSGSLTYNEQFF
TRBJ1-2	TRBD1	NA	TRBV6-5	TGTGCCAGCAACGGTGACAGGGGGCTAGGCTATGGCTACACCTTC	CASNGDRGLGYGYTF
TRBJ1-1	NA	NA	TRBV6-5	TGTGCCAGCAGTTCGGGCCCTAACACTGAAGCTTTCTTT	CASSSGPNTEAFF
TRBJ2-5	NA	NA	TRBV19	TGTGCCAGTAGTATGGGGTGGGGCAGCGAAGAGACCCAGTACTTC	CASSMGWGSEETQYF
TRBJ2-2	NA	NA	TRBV4-1	TGCGCCAGCAGCCAAGGGAGCATGACCACCGGGGAGCTGTTTTTT	CASSQGSMTTGELFF
TRBJ1-5	NA	NA	TRBV7-6	TGTGCCAGCAGCTTAGGTCCCCTCCAGCCCCAGCATTTT	CASSLGPLQPQHF
TRBJ2-5	NA	many	TRBV19	TGTGCCAGTAGTACGGCGGCCCAAGAGACCCAGTACTTC	CASSTAAQETQYF
TRBJ2-7	TRBD1	NA	TRBV7-2	TGTGCCAGCAGCCCCTCCGGGACAGGGCTTTACGAGCAGTACTTC	CASSPSGTGLYEQYF
TRBJ2-7	TRBD2	NA	TRBV4-2	TGTGCCAGCAGCCCTAGACTAGCTGGGGGTATTTCCTACGAGCAGTACTTC	CASSPRLAGGISYEQYF
TRBJ2-7	TRBD2	NA	TRBV28	TGTGCCAGCAGTACCACCCGGGGGCGGGGGGGCTACGAGCAGTACTTC	CASSTTRGRGGYEQYF
TRBJ1-4	NA	few	TRBV29-1	TGCAGCGTTGAAGATAATTGGGGAAACGAAAAACTGTTTTTT	CSVEDNWGNEKLFF
TRBJ2-7	NA	NA	TRBV28	TGTGCCAGCAGTGACGGGACCGGACGTGTAGGGGAGCAGTACTTC	CASSDGTGRVGEQYF
TRBJ2-7	TRBD1	NA	TRBV27	TGTGCCAGCAGTTCGTTCCTCGGGACAGGGGCATACGAGCAGTACTTC	CASSSFLGTGAYEQYF
TRBJ1-1	NA	NA	TRBV18	TGTGCCAGCTCACCGTCGGCGGAGGGCTCTGAAGCTTTCTTT	CASSPSAEGSEAFF
TRBJ2-4	NA	NA	TRBV6-1	TGTGCCAGTTTGGTGGGAGTAGCCAAAAACATTCAGTACTTC	CASLVGVAKNIQYF
TRBJ2-3	NA	NA	TRBV7-9	TGTGCCAGCAGTCATACCGTTTCAGGGAATACGCAGTATTTT	CASSHTVSGNTQYF
TRBJ1-5	NA	NA	TRBV19	TGTGCCAGTAGTCTAGACAGCCCCAAGGGATATAGCAATCAGCCCCAGCATTTT	CASSLDSPKGYSNQPQHF
TRBJ1-1	NA	NA	TRBV6-5	TGTGCCAGCGGCCTAAGGGGGAACGCTGAAGCTTTCTTT	CASGLRGNAEAFF
TRBJ1-1	NA	NA	TRBV6-5	TGTGCCAGCAGGACGGGCGGGAACACTGAAGCTTTCTTT	CASRTGGNTEAFF
TRBJ1-1	NA	NA	TRBV7-9	TGTGCCAGCAGCCCGGAGGTCCAGAACACTGAAGCTTTCTTT	CASSPEVQNTEAFF
TRBJ2-1	NA	NA	TRBV14	TGTGCCAGCAGCCTCGCCTCCCCTCCCACTCGGGACAATGAGCAGTTCTTC	CASSLASPPTRDNEQFF
TRBJ1-4	NA	NA	TRBV11-1	TGTGCCAGCAGCTGGGCAGGGACTGCAACTAATGAAAAACTGTTTTTT	CASSWAGTATNEKLFF
TRBJ2-5	NA	NA	TRBV6-1	TGTGCCAGCAGTTTAGAACAGTACCAAGAGACCCAGTACTTC	CASSLEQYQETQYF
TRBJ1-1	NA	NA	TRBV10-3	TGTGCCATCAGTGAGTTAAGGGAGAACACTGAAGCTTTCTTT	CAISELRENTEAFF
TRBJ2-3	TRBD2	NA	TRBV5-5	TGTGCCAGCAGCTTGAGACTAGCGGGAGCCACAGATACGCAGTATTTT	CASSLRLAGATDTQYF
TRBJ2-6	NA	NA	TRBV30	TGTGCCTGGAGGGGGGTATCGCGCTCTGGGGCCAACGTCCTGACTTTC	CAWRGVSRSGANVLTF
TRBJ2-7	TRBD2	NA	TRBV11-2	TGTGCCAGCAGTCACCGCAGAGGACTAGCGGGAGGCTACGAGCAGTACTTC	CASSHRRGLAGGYEQYF
TRBJ2-3	NA	NA	TRBV7-3	TGTGCCAGCAGCTTATTGGCAGGGGCTAACACAGATACGCAGTATTTT	CASSLLAGANTDTQYF
TRBJ2-7	NA	NA	TRBV27	TGTGCCAGCAGTTCCAGGGGCTACGAGCAGTCCTTC	CASSSRGYEQSF
TRBJ2-1	TRBD1	NA	TRBV5-8	TGTGCCAGCAGAAAGACAGGGACCGAAGCGCAGTTCTTC	CASRKTGTEAQFF
TRBJ2-1	TRBD2	NA	TRBV7-9	TGTGCCAGCAGCTTAGCGGGAGGGGTCCGGAATGAGCAGTTCTTC	CASSLAGGVRNEQFF
TRBJ2-7	TRBD1	NA	TRBV10-3	TGTGCCATCAGTGAAGGACAGGGGGCCTACGAGCAGTACTTC	CAISEGQGAYEQYF
TRBJ1-1	TRBD1	NA	TRBV6-5	TGTGCCACCAGGGACAGCTCGAACACTGAAGCTTTCTTT	CATRDSSNTEAFF
TRBJ2-1	TRBD2	NA	TRBV7-3	TGTGCCAGCAGCTTTGGCGCGGGAGGGTCATACAATGAGCAGTTCTTC	CASSFGAGGSYNEQFF
TRBJ2-7	NA	NA	TRBV10-3	TGTGCCATCGGTACCTACGAGCAGTACTTC	CAIGTYEQYF
TRBJ2-2	NA	NA	TRBV6-6	TGTGCCAGCAGACCCGGACTTTTCGGGGAGCTGTTTTTT	CASRPGLFGELFF
TRBJ2-2	TRBD2	NA	TRBV2	TGTGCCAGCAGTGTTAGCGGGATTTGGAACGGGGAGCTGTTTTTT	CASSVSGIWNGELFF
TRBJ2-7	TRBD2	NA	TRBV4-3	TGCGCCAGCAGCCAAGAACGGGGGAGGGACGAGCAGTACTTC	CASSQERGRDEQYF
TRBJ1-1	TRBD1	NA	TRBV11-1	TGTGCCAGCAGCCTTCCTACACCGGACAGGGAGAACACTGAAGCTTTCTTT	CASSLPTPDRENTEAFF
TRBJ2-1	NA	NA	TRBV28	TGTGCCAGCAGTTTCGGTATATCCTACAATGAGCAGTTCTTC	CASSFGISYNEQFF
TRBJ2-1	NA	once	TRBV20-1	TGCAGTGCCTATGAGCAGTTCTTC	CSAYEQFF
TRBJ2-7	NA	NA	TRBV9	TGTGCCAGCAGCGTAGCAGGGGACGAGCAGTACTTC	CASSVAGDEQYF
TRBJ2-4	NA	NA	TRBV4-1	TGCGCCAGCAGCCATCAGGACCCACAAAACATTCAGTACTTC	CASSHQDPQNIQYF
TRBJ1-1	NA	NA	TRBV5-6	TGTGCCAGCAGCTGGGGGGGCGGAATCATGAACACTGAAGCTTTCTTT	CASSWGGGIMNTEAFF
TRBJ1-2	NA	NA	TRBV7-3	TGTGCCAGCAGCTTCCACCGGGCCTCTGGGGGCTACACCTTC	CASSFHRASGGYTF
TRBJ2-1	NA	NA	TRBV7-2	TGTGCCAGCAGCTTAGCCGGTAGGGGCGATGAGCAGTTCTTC	CASSLAGRGDEQFF